What follows is one TCR beta chain and its context. Antigen unknown. PCR primers comprised 60 Vbeta and 13 Jbeta primers. The repertoire was sequenced with immunoSEQ multiplex PCR; TCRdb's copy has only in-frame clones and lacks some. The table records about 190,000 clones, roughly 80% of them present only once. The sample comes from a study of cytomegalovirus exposure and HLA in healthy donors. General study findings and limits: Some V segments, including TRBV6-2 and TRBV6-3, were excluded as indistinguishable.

V gave up 5 bases and J gave up 0 bases, with 13 bases separating them. The germline V gene has CDR1 SGHTA and CDR2 FQGNSA. The CDR3 runs to 15 residues. The sequence derives from a man aged 50 to 60 in good health and CMV-seronegative. The material sequenced was PBMCs. The chain links TRBV7-2 to TRBJ1-2; maybe TRBD1 (6 bases). DNA for the CDR3: TGTGCCAGCAGCCTCGACAGGTTTCCTAACTATGGCTACACCTTC. This translates into CASSLDRFPNYGYTF.